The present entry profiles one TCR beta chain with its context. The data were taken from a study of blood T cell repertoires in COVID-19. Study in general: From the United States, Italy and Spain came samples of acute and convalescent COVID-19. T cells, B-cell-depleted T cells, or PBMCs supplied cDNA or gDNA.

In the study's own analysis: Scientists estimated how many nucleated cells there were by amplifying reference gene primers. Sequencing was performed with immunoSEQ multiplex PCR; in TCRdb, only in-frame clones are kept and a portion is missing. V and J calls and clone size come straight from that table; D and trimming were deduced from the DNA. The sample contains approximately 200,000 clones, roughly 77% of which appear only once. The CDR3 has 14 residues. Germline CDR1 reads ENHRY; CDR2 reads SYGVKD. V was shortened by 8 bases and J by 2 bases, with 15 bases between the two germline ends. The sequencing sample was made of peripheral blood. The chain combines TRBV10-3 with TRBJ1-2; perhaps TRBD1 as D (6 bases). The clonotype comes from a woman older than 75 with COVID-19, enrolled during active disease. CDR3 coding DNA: TGTGCCATCTCTTCACAGGGAATCAACTATGGCTACACCTTC. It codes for CAISSQGINYGYTF.